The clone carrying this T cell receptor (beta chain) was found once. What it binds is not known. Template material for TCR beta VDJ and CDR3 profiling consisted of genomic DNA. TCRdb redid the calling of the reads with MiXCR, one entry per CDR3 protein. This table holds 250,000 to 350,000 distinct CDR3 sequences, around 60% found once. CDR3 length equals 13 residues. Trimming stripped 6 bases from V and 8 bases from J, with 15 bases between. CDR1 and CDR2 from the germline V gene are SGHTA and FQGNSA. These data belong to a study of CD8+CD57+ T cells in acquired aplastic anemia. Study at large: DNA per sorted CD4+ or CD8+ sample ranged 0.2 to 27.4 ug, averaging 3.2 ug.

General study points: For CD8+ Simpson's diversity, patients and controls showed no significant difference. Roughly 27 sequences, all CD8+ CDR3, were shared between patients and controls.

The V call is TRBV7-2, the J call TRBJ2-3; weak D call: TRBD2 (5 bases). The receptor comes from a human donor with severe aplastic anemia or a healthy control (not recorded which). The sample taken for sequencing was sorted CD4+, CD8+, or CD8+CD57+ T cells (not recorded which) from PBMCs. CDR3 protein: CASSFGGHGTQYF. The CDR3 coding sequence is TGTGCCAGCAGTTTCGGCGGGCATGGTACGCAGTATTTT.